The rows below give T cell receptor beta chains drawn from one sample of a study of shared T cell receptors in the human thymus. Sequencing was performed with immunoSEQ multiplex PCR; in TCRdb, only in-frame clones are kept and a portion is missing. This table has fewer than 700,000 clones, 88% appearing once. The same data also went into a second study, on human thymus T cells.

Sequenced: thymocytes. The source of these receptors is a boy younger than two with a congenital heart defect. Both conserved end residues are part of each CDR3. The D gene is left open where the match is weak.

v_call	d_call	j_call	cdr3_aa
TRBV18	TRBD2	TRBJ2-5	CASSPGLAGRETQYF
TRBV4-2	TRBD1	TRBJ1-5	CASSQDISPRQGGFQPQHF
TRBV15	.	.	CATSSRSGAPYEQYF
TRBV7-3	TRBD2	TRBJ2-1	CASSPIYGPSGTDEQFF
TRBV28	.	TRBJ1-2	CASSRGGDYGYTF
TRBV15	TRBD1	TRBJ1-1	CATRIGQGPGEAFF
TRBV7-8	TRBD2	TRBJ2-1	CASRPTSGNYNEQFF
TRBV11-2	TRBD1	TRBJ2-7	CASRDRDREYEQYF
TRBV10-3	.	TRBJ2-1	CAISSPVSYNEQFF
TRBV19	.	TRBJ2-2	CASSLTTSRGELFF
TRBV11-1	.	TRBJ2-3	CASSLVGQTDTQYF
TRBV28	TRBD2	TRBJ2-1	CASSLCLAGTRQFF
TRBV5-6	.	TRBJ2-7	CASSHPERAHEQYF
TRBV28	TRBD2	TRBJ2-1	CASSLRTSGYNEQFF
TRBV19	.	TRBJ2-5	CASTQGQGETQYF
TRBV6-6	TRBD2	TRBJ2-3	CATRAGGQYF
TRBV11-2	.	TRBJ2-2	CASSFQQGSGELFF
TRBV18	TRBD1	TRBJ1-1	CASSPRTGGNTEAFF
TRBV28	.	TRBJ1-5	CASSLGVMRVTDQPQHF